This T cell receptor beta chain came from a study of cytomegalovirus exposure and HLA in healthy donors. Broader study findings: Of the V segments, some could not be distinguished, including TRBV6-2 and TRBV6-3, and were excluded.

This clone was detected only once. Its antigen is not identified. The CDR3 is 13 residues long. The germline V gene encodes CDR1 SGHVS and CDR2 FQNEAQ. Deletions cut 1 base from V and 2 bases from J, with 5 bases between. Use of 60 Vbeta and 13 Jbeta primers characterized the PCR. In the original processing: A later analysis tallied tens of millions of unique TCR beta chains, 9 million to 12 million of them shared. Profiling relied on immunoSEQ multiplex PCR, and the TCRdb table lists in-frame clones only, not all of them. V and J calls and clone size are those listed in that table; D and trimming were worked out from the DNA. The sample lists more than 85,000 clones, approximately 83% occurring once.

This clonotype originated in a man aged 40-49 years in good health and CMV-seronegative. Sample: PBMCs. This chain uses TRBV7-8 with TRBJ2-5; D possibly corresponds to TRBD2 (5 bases). CDR3 nucleotide sequence: TGTGCCAGCAGCTTAGGGAGGCAAGAGACCCAGTACTTC. It translates to CASSLGRQETQYF.